Following are 14 T cell receptor beta chains from one sample sequenced in a study of cytomegalovirus exposure and HLA in healthy donors. Both 60 Vbeta primers and 13 Jbeta primers went into the PCR. Profiling relied on immunoSEQ multiplex PCR, and the TCRdb table lists in-frame clones only, not all of them. The sample includes some 150,000 clones, around 72% seen only once; the top ten take 2% to 2.5%. Specimen: PBMCs. The receptor source for this set is a man aged 40-55 years in good health and CMV-seronegative.

V is TRBV6-1 and J is TRBJ1-5; D is unclear. The CDR3 runs 15 residues. Germline values: CDR1 MNHNS, CDR2 SASEGT. V gave up 2 bases and J gave up 5 bases, with 13 bases separating them. Here the CDR3 DNA reads TGTGCCAGCAGTGAAACGACGGACGGGGATCAGCCCCAGCATTTT. Translated, it gives CASSETTDGDQPQHF.

This clone occurred a few times. The rearrangement links TRBV30 to TRBJ2-7; TRBD2 matches 9 bases. This CDR3 spans 15 amino acids. After removal of 2 bases from V and 5 bases from J, the junction contained 10 bases not matched to a gene. Germline CDR1 GTSNPN, CDR2 SVGIG (reference sequence). The chain's CDR3 is CAWSKRAGGPDEQYF. The CDR3 DNA follows: TGTGCCTGGAGTAAAAGGGCGGGAGGGCCCGACGAGCAGTACTTC.

V usage is TRBV29-1 and J usage is TRBJ2-1; 8 nucleotides match TRBD2. Germline V lookup: CDR1 SQVTM, CDR2 ANQGSEA. The V and J ends lost 7 bases and 4 bases, in that order; junction bases with no gene match: 9. This CDR3 contains 14 residues. CDR3 amino acids: CSGILAGWYNEQFF. CDR3 nucleotides: TGCAGCGGAATATTAGCGGGGTGGTACAATGAGCAGTTCTTC.

CDR3 loop: CASTRQAEYEQYF. The CDR3 region has the DNA TGTGCCAGCACTAGACAGGCTGAATACGAGCAGTACTTC. The gene calls are TRBV6-5 and TRBJ2-7, with TRBD1 as a possible D gene (6 bases). The germline gives CDR1 MNHEY, CDR2 SVGAGI. Trimming stripped 7 bases from V and 4 bases from J, with 14 bases between. CDR3 length: 13 residues.

The V gene is TRBV6-6, the J gene TRBJ2-1, with a possible D match to TRBD1 (6 bases). Trimming pared 0 bases from V and 7 bases from J, leaving 13 bases between. CDR1 is MNHNY and CDR2 is SVGAGI in the germline V gene (reference sequence). The CDR3 extends over 15 amino acids. The CDR3 protein is CASSYSGAAWNEQFF. The CDR3 coding sequence is TGTGCCAGCAGTTACTCGGGGGCAGCTTGGAATGAGCAGTTCTTC.

This clone has more than one count but fewer than ten. The V and J genes are TRBV6-5 and TRBJ1-2, with a weak D call TRBD1 (5 bases). Deletions cut 0 bases from V and 8 bases from J, with 10 bases between. Germline V gene data show CDR1 as MNHEY and CDR2 as SVGAGI. The CDR3 loop spans 13 amino acids. The CDR3 DNA sequence: TGTGCCAGCAGTTACTCCCCGGGGGAGGGCTACACCTTC. This translates into CASSYSPGEGYTF.

This clone was recorded only once. The chain recombines TRBV7-9 with TRBJ1-2; possible D gene TRBD1, 5 bases. V lost 5 bases and J 1 base, leaving 14 bases between the germline ends. The CDR3 consists of 15 residues. Germline values: CDR1 SEHNR, CDR2 FQNEAQ (reference sequence). The CDR3: CASSAVGAINYGYTF. DNA for the CDR3: TGTGCCAGCAGCGCTGTAGGGGCTATTAACTATGGCTACACCTTC.

The chain carries TRBV9 and TRBJ2-2; perhaps TRBD1 as D (5 bases). This CDR3 is built from 16 residues. V was pared by 3 bases and J by 4 bases, with 16 bases between. Germline CDR1 and CDR2: SGDLS and YYNGEE. Here the CDR3 reads CASSDGPRDGTGELFF. Written as DNA, the CDR3 is TGTGCCAGCAGCGACGGACCCAGGGATGGCACCGGGGAGCTGTTTTTT.

The chain is built from TRBV27 and TRBJ2-7, with 8 bases identical to TRBD1. V dropped 6 bases and J dropped 5; count of bases not matched to a gene: 12. Germline CDR1 and CDR2: MNHEY and SMNVEV (reference sequence). CDR3 length: 15 residues. This CDR3 is CASSRGARGLNEQYF. CDR3 DNA sequence: TGTGCCAGCAGCAGAGGCGCCAGGGGGCTTAACGAGCAGTACTTC.

The chain employs TRBV9 and TRBJ2-4; a weak D match, TRBD1 (5 bases). In germline, CDR1 is SGDLS, CDR2 YYNGEE. The V and J ends lost 4 bases and 7 bases respectively, with 15 bases between them. CDR3 length equals 14 residues. The CDR3 loop reads CASSSAGLANIQYF. CDR3 sequence (DNA): TGTGCCAGCAGCTCGGCAGGGCTGGCGAACATTCAGTACTTC.

V and J are TRBV6-5 and TRBJ2-7; 13 nucleotides match TRBD2. In germline, CDR1 is MNHEY, CDR2 SVGAGI. The CDR3 spans 15 residues. V lost 7 bases, J lost 4 bases, and 7 bases stayed unmatched. CDR3 sequence (DNA): TGTGCCAGCACCAGAAGGACTAGCGGGAGTTACGAGCAGTACTTC. It codes for CASTRRTSGSYEQYF.

This chain connects TRBV6-5 to TRBJ2-3; 10 nucleotides match TRBD2. The germline V gene encodes CDR1 MNHEY and CDR2 SVGAGI. J lost 6 bases, V lost 7 bases, and 10 bases had no gene match. The CDR3 is 15 residues long. CDR3 region: CASTPTSGPRDTQYF. The DNA for the CDR3 is TGTGCCAGCACCCCGACTAGCGGGCCTCGGGATACGCAGTATTTT.

A single count supports this clone. The CDR3 region has the DNA TGTGCCATCAGTGAGATCGCAGGGCCGGCCTACGAGCAGTACTTC. Translated, it gives CAISEIAGPAYEQYF. The J gene is TRBJ2-7, the V gene TRBV10-3; TRBD1 might be the D (5 bases). CDR1 and CDR2 from the germline V gene are ENHRY and SYGVKD. V lost 2 bases to trimming and J lost 2 bases, with 13 bases between them. The CDR3 is made up of 15 amino acids.

The rearrangement uses TRBV25-1 and TRBJ1-1; D not certain. The germline V gene encodes CDR1 MGHDK and CDR2 SYGVNS. V lost 5 bases, J lost 3 bases, and 4 bases lay in between. There are 11 residues in the CDR3. The CDR3 protein is CASSRYTEAFF. The CDR3 DNA reads as TGTGCCAGCAGTCGGTACACTGAAGCTTTCTTT.